The next 24 T cell receptor beta chains were all read from a single sample in a study of radiation and T cells in renal cell carcinoma (dated by TCRdb to about 2020). Read against the paper, the sample's time point label means: blood 2 weeks post-SBRT. The sample's treatment or condition label, in plain terms: 15 Gy SBRT to primary tumor, nephrectomy 4 weeks later. Library creation used the immunoSEQ multiplex PCR assay. The table was pulled from immuneACCESS by TCRdb, which kept in-frame rearrangements only. Such tables lose some clones; where checked, under half of the loss comes from unresolved V genes, and the rest has no known cause. The sample yields about 49,000 clones; 80% were counted once. Jointly, the top ten make up around 29% of the sample. Sequences were derived from blood, sampled from a patient whose treatment included radiotherapy and nephrectomy. The receptors shown here come from a woman between 65 and 79 years old with renal cell carcinoma.

J is TRBJ1-5 and V is TRBV30; 9 bases align to TRBD1. Per germline, CDR1 GTSNPN and CDR2 SVGIG (reference sequence). The CDR3 has 14 amino acids. V lost 5 bases, J lost 2 bases, and 4 bases stayed unmatched. CDR3 DNA: TGTGCCTGGGGGGGACAGGGTGGCAATCAGCCCCAGCATTTT. This encodes CAWGGQGGNQPQHF. The full variable domain, rest sourced from reference TRBV30 and TRBJ1-5, is SQTIHQWPATLVQPVGSPLSLECTVEGTSNPNLYWYRQAAGRGLQLLFYSVGIGQISSEVPQNLSASRPQDRQFILSSKKLLLSDSGFYLCAWGGQGGNQPQHFGDGTRLSIL.

The chain links TRBV6-1 to TRBJ1-5; D unclear. Trimming shortened V by 2 bases and J by 12 bases, and 14 bases separated the two germline ends. Germline CDR1 reads MNHNS; CDR2 reads SASEGT. This CDR3 comprises 13 residues. CDR3 bases: TGTGCCAGCAGTGAAAGTGATGCGTGGAACCAGCATTTT. It specifies CASSESDAWNQHF.

The chain has TRBV29-1 and TRBJ2-1; a weak D match, TRBD2 (7 bases). CDR3 size: 16 residues. V shed 0 bases and J shed 8 bases, with 20 bases lying between them. Germline loops: CDR1 SQVTM, CDR2 ANQGSEA. This CDR3 reads CSVEDPIGGALYEQFF. CDR3 bases: TGCAGCGTTGAAGATCCCATAGGGGGGGCCTTGTATGAGCAGTTCTTC.

The gene calls are TRBV9 and TRBJ2-2, with D tentatively TRBD1 or TRBD2 (5 bases each). CDR1 is SGDLS and CDR2 is YYNGEE in the germline V gene. Trimming removed 0 bases from V and 4 bases from J, with 13 bases in between. There are 16 residues in the CDR3. CDR3 region: CASSVALPGGTGELFF. The CDR3 DNA is TGTGCCAGCAGCGTAGCTCTACCTGGGGGCACCGGGGAGCTGTTTTTT.

The chain has TRBV5-1 and TRBJ1-5, with D possibly being TRBD1 (5 bases). Germline CDR1 reads SGHRS; CDR2 reads YFSETQ. V lost 0 bases and J 3 bases, leaving 13 bases between the germline ends. CDR3 length equals 16 residues. CDR3 sequence: CASSLVWGRYNQPQHF. CDR3 DNA sequence: TGCGCCAGCAGCTTGGTCTGGGGGAGGTACAATCAGCCCCAGCATTTT.

CDR3 in amino acids: CASRGQGSYEQYF. The CDR3 bases are TGCGCCAGCAGGGGACAGGGATCCTACGAGCAGTACTTC. This rearrangement joins TRBV5-1 to TRBJ2-7, with 9 bases fitting TRBD1. This CDR3 is built from 13 residues. J lost 1 base, V lost 5 bases, and 1 base had no gene match. Germline V CDR1 and CDR2: SGHRS, YFSETQ. Together with reference TRBV5-1 and TRBJ2-7, the CDR3 gives the full variable domain: KAGVTQTPRYLIKTRGQQVTLSCSPISGHRSVSWYQQTPGQGLQFLFEYFSETQRNKGNFPGRFSGRQFSNSRSEMNVSTLELGDSALYLCASRGQGSYEQYFGPGTRLTVT.

The chain couples TRBV5-1 to TRBJ1-3, with a tentative D call TRBD1 (5 bases). The CDR3 consists of 13 residues. Per the germline V gene, CDR1 is SGHRS and CDR2 is YFSETQ. With 0 bases removed from V and 7 bases from J, the gap between germline ends came to 8 bases. DNA of the CDR3: TGCGCCAGCAGCTTGGAGAGGGGTAACACCATATATTTT. Protein sequence: CASSLERGNTIYF.

This rearrangement joins TRBV9 to TRBJ2-7; TRBD2 matches 10 bases. This CDR3 is 14 amino acids long. Germline CDR1 is SGDLS and CDR2 is YYNGEE. Trimming cost V 0 bases and J 3 bases; bases outside gene matches: 0. DNA of the CDR3: TGTGCCAGCAGCGTAGCTAGCGGGAGCTACGAGCAGTACTTC. This gives the protein CASSVASGSYEQYF.

The gene calls are TRBV10-3 and TRBJ2-3; TRBD2 might be the D (6 bases). Germline CDR1 and CDR2: ENHRY and SYGVKD. The CDR3 covers 14 residues. Trimming took 7 bases from V and 0 from J, leaving 11 bases between them. The CDR3 DNA reads as TGTGCCATCAAGTTGCGGGAAAGCACAGATACGCAGTATTTT. This gives the protein CAIKLRESTDTQYF.

The chain is built from TRBV7-8 and TRBJ2-1; 9 nucleotides match TRBD2. Per germline, CDR1 SGHVS and CDR2 FQNEAQ. J lost 10 bases, V lost 0 bases, and 10 bases had no gene match. This CDR3 has 16 residues. CDR3 residues: CASSLALRLAGAEQFF. The CDR3 DNA follows: TGTGCCAGCAGCTTAGCTCTAAGATTAGCGGGGGCCGAGCAGTTCTTC. Using reference TRBV7-8 and TRBJ2-1 for the parts outside the CDR3, the full variable domain is GAGVSQSPRYKVAKRGQDVALRCDPISGHVSLFWYQQALGQGPEFLTYFQNEAQLDKSGLPSDRFFAERPEGSVSTLKIQRTQQEDSAVYLCASSLALRLAGAEQFFGPGTRLTVL.

This sequence joins TRBV29-1 and TRBJ1-4, with D uncertain. V lost 4 bases and J lost 2, with 5 bases in between. CDR3 length: 12 amino acids. CDR1 and CDR2 (germline): SQVTM, ANQGSEA. Here the CDR3 DNA reads TGCAGCGTTGGTGAGACTAATGAAAAACTGTTTTTT. This gives the protein CSVGETNEKLFF.

This clone showed up just a few times. The rearrangement uses TRBV25-1 and TRBJ1-2; D is ambiguous. CDR1 is MGHDK and CDR2 is SYGVNS in the germline V gene. This CDR3 contains 12 residues. The ends were cut back, 4 bases at V and 4 bases at J, with 7 bases in the middle. CDR3 sequence reads: CASSASIYGYTF. CDR3 coding DNA: TGTGCCAGCAGTGCCTCGATCTATGGCTACACCTTC.

J is TRBJ2-5 and V is TRBV7-9; 8 bases align to TRBD1. J gave up 4 bases and V 1 base, and 2 bases lay outside the gene matches. The length of the CDR3 is 14 residues. Germline V gives CDR1 SEHNR, CDR2 FQNEAQ (reference sequence). The CDR3 coding sequence is TGTGCCAGCAGCTTAGGGACAGGGTCAGAGACCCAGTACTTC. Its translation: CASSLGTGSETQYF.

This clone was counted once. The rearrangement joins TRBV7-9 to TRBJ1-3; no firm D call. V was shortened by 0 bases and J by 1 base, with 13 bases between the two germline ends. This CDR3 has 17 amino acids. From germline, CDR1 is SEHNR and CDR2 FQNEAQ (reference sequence). The CDR3 DNA follows: TGTGCCAGCAGCTTAGCGGGGATGCGGGAGTCTGGAAACACCATATATTTT. Amino acids: CASSLAGMRESGNTIYF.

The chain couples TRBV18 to TRBJ1-1, with TRBD1 as a possible D gene (5 bases). This CDR3 comprises 14 residues. The ends were cut back, 3 bases at V and 4 bases at J, with 12 bases in the middle. Germline assignment: CDR1 KGHSH and CDR2 LQKENI. CDR3 loop: CASSPSGAGTEAFF. The CDR3 coding sequence is TGTGCCAGCTCACCTTCCGGGGCAGGCACTGAAGCTTTCTTT.

The V gene is TRBV5-8, the J gene TRBJ1-2; 7 nucleotides align to TRBD1. The trim removed 2 bases at V and 4 bases at J, leaving 5 bases unmatched. Germline loops: CDR1 SGHTS, CDR2 YDEGEE. The CDR3 spans 14 residues. The DNA of the CDR3 is TGTGCCAGCAGCTTCACCGGACAGGCCTATGGCTACACCTTC. This sequence encodes CASSFTGQAYGYTF.

This clone is medium-sized by share. V gene TRBV14 combines with J gene TRBJ1-2; possibly TRBD1 for D (6 bases). V shed 2 bases and J shed 9 bases, with 13 bases lying between them. Germline CDR1 reads SGHDN; CDR2 reads FVKESK. CDR3 length: 13 residues. The DNA for the CDR3 is TGTGCCAGCAGCCAACAGGGGAGCTTCCGCTACACCTTC. Amino acids: CASSQQGSFRYTF.

The rearrangement joins TRBV9 to TRBJ2-3, with D perhaps assigned TRBD1 or TRBD2 (5 bases each). V dropped 4 bases and J dropped 5 bases, with 14 bases sitting between them. This CDR3 region has 14 residues. CDR1 is SGDLS, CDR2 YYNGEE, per germline. The CDR3 region is CASSPGTPGDTQYF. The CDR3 nucleotides are TGTGCCAGCAGCCCCGGGACCCCCGGAGATACGCAGTATTTT.

The chain links TRBV2 to TRBJ2-5; 13 bases fit TRBD2. CDR3 length equals 14 residues. The V segment lost 7 bases and the J segment 4 bases; nucleotides outside the gene matches: 3. Germline V gene data show CDR1 as SNHLY and CDR2 as FYNNEI. CDR3 loop: CASTGLAGVETQYF. For the CDR3, the DNA is TGTGCCAGCACCGGACTAGCGGGGGTAGAGACCCAGTACTTC.

V gene TRBV2 combines with J gene TRBJ2-2; the D call may be TRBD1 or TRBD2 (5 bases each). In germline, CDR1 is SNHLY, CDR2 FYNNEI. The CDR3 spans 15 residues. Trimming left V 8 bases short and J 4 bases short, with 17 bases between. CDR3 protein: CASSLTGLGTGELFF. The CDR3 region has the DNA TGTGCCAGCTCATTGACGGGGCTTGGCACCGGGGAGCTGTTTTTT.

The J gene is TRBJ2-3, the V gene TRBV5-6; TRBD2 matches at 10 bases. After removal of 0 bases from V and 2 bases from J, the junction contained 12 bases not matched to a gene. CDR1 and CDR2 (germline): SGHDT, YYEEEE. The CDR3 runs to 19 residues. This CDR3 reads CASSLASPLAGGLTDTQYF. DNA of the CDR3: TGTGCCAGCAGCTTGGCCAGTCCATTAGCGGGGGGCCTCACAGATACGCAGTATTTT.

The chain is built from TRBV19 and TRBJ2-3; 14 nucleotides match TRBD2. Unmatched junction bases numbered 3, after V lost 6 bases and J lost 4 bases. The germline V gene encodes CDR1 LNHDA and CDR2 SQIVND (reference sequence). The CDR3 is made up of 15 amino acids. In DNA form, the CDR3 reads TGTGCCAGTAGCCTGGGACTAGCGGGAGCAGATACGCAGTATTTT. Amino acids: CASSLGLAGADTQYF.

Ten or more counts support this clone. One end of the junction fails to match germline, which may point to a read error. This chain uses TRBV5-1 with TRBJ2-1, with D hard to call. CDR1 and CDR2 (germline): SGHRS, YFSETQ. CDR3 length equals 13 residues. In DNA, the CDR3 is TGCGCCAGCAGCTTGTCCTCCAACAATGAGCAGTTCTTC. As protein: CASSLSSNNEQFF.

The gene calls are TRBV28 and TRBJ2-7; maybe TRBD1 (7 bases). V dropped 4 bases and J dropped 4 bases, with 17 bases sitting between them. The CDR3 runs to 15 residues. In germline, CDR1 is MDHEN, CDR2 SYDVKM. CDR3 amino acids: CASSSAGQRKYEQYF. In nucleotides, the CDR3 is TGTGCCAGCAGTTCGGCGGGACAGAGAAAATACGAGCAGTACTTC.